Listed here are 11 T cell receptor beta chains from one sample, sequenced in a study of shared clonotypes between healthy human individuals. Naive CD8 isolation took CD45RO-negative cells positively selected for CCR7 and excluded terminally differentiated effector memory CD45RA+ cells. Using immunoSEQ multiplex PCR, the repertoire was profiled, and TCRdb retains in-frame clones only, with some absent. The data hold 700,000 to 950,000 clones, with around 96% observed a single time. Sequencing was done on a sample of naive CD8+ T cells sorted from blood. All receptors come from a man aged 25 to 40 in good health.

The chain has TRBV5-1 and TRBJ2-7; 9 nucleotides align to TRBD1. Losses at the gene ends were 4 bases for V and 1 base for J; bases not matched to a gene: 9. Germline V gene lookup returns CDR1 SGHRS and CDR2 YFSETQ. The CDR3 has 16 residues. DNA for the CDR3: TGCGCCAGCAGCGACATACAGGGGGCCGTGTCCTACGAGCAGTACTTC. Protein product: CASSDIQGAVSYEQYF.

CDR3 region: CASSVEAGTYEQYF. For the CDR3, the DNA is TGTGCCAGCAGCGTAGAAGCGGGTACCTACGAGCAGTACTTC. This chain connects TRBV9 to TRBJ2-7; D is perhaps TRBD2 (6 bases). The CDR3 is 14 residues long. Looked up from germline, CDR1 is SGDLS and CDR2 is YYNGEE. The germline V and J ends were trimmed by 0 bases and 2 bases, with 9 bases remaining between them.

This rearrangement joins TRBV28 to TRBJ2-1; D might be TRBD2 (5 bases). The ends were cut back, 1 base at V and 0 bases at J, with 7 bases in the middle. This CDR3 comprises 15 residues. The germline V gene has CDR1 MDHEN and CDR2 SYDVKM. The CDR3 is CASSLSRDSYNEQFF. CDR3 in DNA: TGTGCCAGCAGTTTATCCCGGGACTCCTACAATGAGCAGTTCTTC.

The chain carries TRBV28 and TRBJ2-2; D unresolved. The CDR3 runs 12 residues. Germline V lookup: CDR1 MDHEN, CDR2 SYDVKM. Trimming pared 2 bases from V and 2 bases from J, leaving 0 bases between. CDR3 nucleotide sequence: TGTGCCAGCAGTTTAAACACCGGGGAGCTGTTTTTT. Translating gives CASSLNTGELFF.

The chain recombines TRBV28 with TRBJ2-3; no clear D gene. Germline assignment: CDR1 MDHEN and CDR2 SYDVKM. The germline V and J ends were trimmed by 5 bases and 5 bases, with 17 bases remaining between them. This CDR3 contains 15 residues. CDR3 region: CASSTRTGPLDTQYF. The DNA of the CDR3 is TGTGCCAGCAGTACCCGGACCGGCCCATTAGATACGCAGTATTTT.

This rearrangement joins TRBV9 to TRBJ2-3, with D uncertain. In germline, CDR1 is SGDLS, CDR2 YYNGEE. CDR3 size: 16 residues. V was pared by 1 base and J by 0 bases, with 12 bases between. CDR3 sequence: CASSVSQILSTDTQYF. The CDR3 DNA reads TGTGCCAGCAGCGTATCACAGATCCTCAGCACAGATACGCAGTATTTT.

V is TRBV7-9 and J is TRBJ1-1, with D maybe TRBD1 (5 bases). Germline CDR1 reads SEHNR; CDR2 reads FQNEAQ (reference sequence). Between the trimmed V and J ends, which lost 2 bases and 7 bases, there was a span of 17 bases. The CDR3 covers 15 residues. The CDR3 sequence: CASSLTLGEGDEAFF. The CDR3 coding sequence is TGTGCCAGCAGCTTAACCTTGGGGGAGGGTGATGAAGCTTTCTTT.

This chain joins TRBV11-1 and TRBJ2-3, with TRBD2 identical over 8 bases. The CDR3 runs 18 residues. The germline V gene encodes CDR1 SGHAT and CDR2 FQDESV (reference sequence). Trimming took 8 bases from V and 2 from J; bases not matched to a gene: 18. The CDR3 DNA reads TGTGCCAGCCGCGGGAGCGGGGGTATCGAGGCGCTCACAGATACGCAGTATTTT. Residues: CASRGSGGIEALTDTQYF.

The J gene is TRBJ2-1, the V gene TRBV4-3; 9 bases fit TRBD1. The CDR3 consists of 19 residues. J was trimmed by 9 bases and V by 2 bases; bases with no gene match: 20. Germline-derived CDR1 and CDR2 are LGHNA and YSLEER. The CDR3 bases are TGCGCCAGCAGCCAATGGGGTTTGGGCGACAGGGGGTCTTATAGTGAGCAGTTCTTC. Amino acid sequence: CASSQWGLGDRGSYSEQFF.

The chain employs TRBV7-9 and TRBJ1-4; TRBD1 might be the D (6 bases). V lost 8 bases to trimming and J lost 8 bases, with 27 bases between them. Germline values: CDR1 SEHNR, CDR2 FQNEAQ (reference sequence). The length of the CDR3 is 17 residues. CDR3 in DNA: TGTGCCAGCGGGACTGCGGGGGCCGGGGCCGCGCGGGAAAAACTGTTTTTT. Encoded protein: CASGTAGAGAAREKLFF.

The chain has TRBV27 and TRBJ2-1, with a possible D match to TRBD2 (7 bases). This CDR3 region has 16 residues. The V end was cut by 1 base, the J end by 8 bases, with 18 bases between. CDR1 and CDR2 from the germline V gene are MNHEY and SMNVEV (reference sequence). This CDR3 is CASSLLPGGHGDEQFF. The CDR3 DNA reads TGTGCCAGCAGTTTATTGCCGGGGGGCCATGGCGATGAGCAGTTCTTC.